The clone carrying this T cell receptor (beta chain) was counted only a few times. As yet, its antigen is unknown. The sample belongs to a study of beta chain features in type 1 diabetes. Germline V gene lookup returns CDR1 SGHTA and CDR2 FQGNSA. V shed 2 bases and J shed 1 base, with 8 bases lying between them. This CDR3 comprises 14 residues. Findings of the study overall: Reads derived from cDNA could over-represent cells showing high TCR expression. Patients with Type 1 diabetes showed moderately but significantly shorter TCRB CDR3s in all four CD4+ subsets. Reduced insertions and increased deletions marked VDJ junctions in type 1 diabetes patients.

The investigators reverse transcribed all of the isolated RNA, so they sequenced expressed TCRB transcripts. Profiling relied on immunoSEQ multiplex PCR, and the TCRdb table lists in-frame clones only, not all of them. The sample carries 250,000 to 350,000 clones, over 11% recorded once. The genes are TRBV7-2 and TRBJ2-5, with no clear D. The clonotype comes from a man younger than 45 with type 1 diabetes. Sequencing used naive CD4+ T cells from blood. The CDR3, as DNA: TGTGCCAGCAGCTTAACCGGGTCCCAAGAGACCCAGTACTTC. Its protein is CASSLTGSQETQYF.